This entry concerns a single TCR beta chain. The sample belongs to a study of blood T cell repertoires in COVID-19. Across the whole study: Acute and convalescent COVID-19 specimens originated in the United States, Italy and Spain. PBMCs, B-cell-depleted T cells, or T cells provided the cDNA or gDNA that made up the material.

The CDR3 is 16 residues long. Germline CDR1 and CDR2: SGHRS and YFSETQ. The germline V and J ends were trimmed by 4 bases and 1 base, with 14 bases remaining between them. The table came from immunoSEQ multiplex PCR; TCRdb's copy has only in-frame clones and leaves some out. The sample includes roughly 140,000 clones, around 91% of them seen just once. The chain carries TRBV5-1 and TRBJ2-2, with D possibly being TRBD1 (6 bases). The source is a woman between 35 and 50 years old with acute or convalescent COVID-19. Sequencing was done on a sample of peripheral blood. The CDR3 loop is CASSPPPGQNTGELFF. The CDR3 coding sequence is TGCGCCAGCAGCCCACCTCCGGGACAGAACACCGGGGAGCTGTTTTTT.